Detailed here is one T cell receptor beta chain. Its antigen is unidentified. Using immunoSEQ multiplex PCR, the repertoire was profiled, and TCRdb retains in-frame clones only, with some absent. The repertoire holds 9,500 to 12,000 clones, with more than 60% as singletons. The CDR3 covers 14 residues. Looked up from germline, CDR1 is SNHLY and CDR2 is FYNNEI. V gave up 4 bases and J gave up 7 bases; unmatched junction bases: 6. This specimen belongs to a study of early stage breast cancer tumors. Findings and limits, study-wide: Compared with adjacent normal breast tissue, tumors showed about 2.3-fold greater T cell density and higher clonality. Enriched TCRB sequences shared across patients were mostly commonly generated sequences.

The chain is built from TRBV2 and TRBJ1-4; 7 bases fit TRBD1. The origin of this receptor is a person in their 70s with breast cancer. Sequencing input: breast tumor tissue. The CDR3 protein is CASSGVGGGEKLFF. The CDR3 coding sequence is TGTGCCAGCAGTGGGGTAGGGGGCGGTGAAAAACTGTTTTTT.